The 26 T cell receptor beta chains below all came from one sample that was sequenced in a study of cytomegalovirus exposure and HLA in healthy donors. Primers: 60 Vbeta forward and 13 Jbeta reverse. Repertoires were generated with immunoSEQ multiplex PCR, while TCRdb's copy carries only in-frame clones and drops some. This table holds 180,000 or so clones, 75% to 85% found once. The sample taken for sequencing was PBMCs. The receptors shown here come from a woman aged 50 to 65 in good health and CMV-seropositive.

A few counts support this clone. The chain joins TRBV2 to TRBJ2-7; tentatively, D is TRBD2 (5 bases). In germline, CDR1 is SNHLY, CDR2 FYNNEI. This CDR3 is 14 amino acids long. With 2 bases removed from V and 0 bases from J, the gap between germline ends came to 8 bases. The CDR3 loop reads CASSEIGISYEQYF. CDR3 DNA: TGTGCCAGCAGTGAAATCGGGATCTCCTACGAGCAGTACTTC.

This clone has just one count. This chain joins TRBV11-3 and TRBJ1-1; 9 bases agree with TRBD1. The J segment lost 6 bases and the V segment lost 8 bases, leaving 7 bases of the junction unmatched. There are 13 residues in the CDR3. Germline V gene sequence: CDR1 SGHNT, CDR2 YENEEA. CDR3 amino acids: CASSVGQGAEAFF. Written as DNA, the CDR3 is TGTGCCAGCTCTGTGGGACAGGGCGCTGAAGCTTTCTTT.

The genes are TRBV27 and TRBJ1-1; TRBD1 aligns across 7 bases. Germline V gene sequence: CDR1 MNHEY, CDR2 SMNVEV (reference sequence). The CDR3 has 14 residues. Trimming at V came to 6 bases and at J to 1 base, leaving 5 bases not matched to a gene. For the CDR3, the DNA is TGTGCCAGCAGCCGACAGGGCTGGAACACTGAAGCTTTCTTT. Protein: CASSRQGWNTEAFF.

This sequence joins TRBV7-8 and TRBJ2-1; D not resolved. Trimming took off 4 bases at V and 4 bases at J, with 8 bases between the two ends. CDR3 length equals 13 residues. Germline assignment: CDR1 SGHVS and CDR2 FQNEAQ. The CDR3 loop is CASSSQTYNEQFF. The CDR3 DNA is TGTGCCAGCAGCTCCCAGACATACAATGAGCAGTTCTTC.

On this clone itself: In the same sample, other DNA sequences code for this CDR3. The chain recombines TRBV6-5 with TRBJ1-5, with D tentatively TRBD1 (6 bases). The CDR3 is 14 amino acids. Trimming took off 6 bases at V and 6 bases at J, with 15 bases between the two ends. Germline V gives CDR1 MNHEY, CDR2 SVGAGI. The CDR3 reads CASSWGQGSQPQHF. The CDR3 nucleotides read TGTGCCAGCAGCTGGGGGCAGGGGAGTCAGCCCCAGCATTTT.

This clone was seen more than once but under ten times. The V gene is TRBV19, the J gene TRBJ1-2; D remains ambiguous. Between the trimmed V and J ends, which lost 6 bases and 4 bases, there was a span of 15 bases. Germline loops: CDR1 LNHDA, CDR2 SQIVND (reference sequence). This CDR3 is 14 amino acids long. The CDR3 protein is CASSIRVSGYGYTF. The CDR3 nucleotides read TGTGCCAGTAGCATTCGGGTTAGCGGCTATGGCTACACCTTC.

The chain carries TRBV10-3 and TRBJ2-3; D is unclear. Germline CDR1 ENHRY, CDR2 SYGVKD. Trimming cost V 0 bases and J 0 bases, with 7 bases left between them. The CDR3 covers 15 residues. The CDR3 DNA sequence: TGTGCCATCAGTGAGTCGGCGGCTAGCACAGATACGCAGTATTTT. It translates to CAISESAASTDTQYF.

V is TRBV1 and J is TRBJ2-7; TRBD2 reflects the table's D call only, with no check against the DNA. TRBV1 represents a pseudogene. There are 15 residues in the CDR3. CDR3 protein: CTSSQEAGASYEQYF. The CDR3 coding sequence is TGCACCAGCAGCCAGGAAGCGGGGGCCTCCTACGAGCAGTACTTC.

This chain uses TRBV5-1 with TRBJ1-5; D is ambiguous. V was shortened by 1 base and J by 10 bases, with 12 bases between the two germline ends. The CDR3 has 13 residues. Germline CDR1 reads SGHRS; CDR2 reads YFSETQ. CDR3 sequence (DNA): TGCGCCAGCAGCTTGAGGGAGGGTACCCCCCAGCATTTT. This sequence encodes CASSLREGTPQHF.

The chain uses TRBV13 and TRBJ2-7; 7 bases match TRBD1. The V and J ends lost 5 bases and 4 bases, in that order; junction bases with no gene match: 8. CDR1 is PRHDT and CDR2 is FYEKMQ in the germline V gene (reference sequence). The CDR3 is 14 amino acids. Here the CDR3 DNA reads TGTGCCAGCAGCCCCAGGACAGGAAGGTACGAGCAGTACTTC. This encodes CASSPRTGRYEQYF.

V usage is TRBV11-2 and J usage is TRBJ1-1, with a weak D call TRBD1 (6 bases). The V end lost 2 bases, the J end lost 8 bases, and 15 bases lay between the germline ends. The germline V gene has CDR1 SGHAT and CDR2 FQNNGV. This CDR3 has 14 residues. The CDR3 nucleotides are TGTGCCAGCAGCTTACTACAGGGTACGGTAGAAGCTTTCTTT. This gives the protein CASSLLQGTVEAFF.

The CDR3 sequence is CASSSRRGGPYNEQFF. DNA for the CDR3: TGTGCCAGCAGTTCCCGCAGAGGGGGTCCCTACAATGAGCAGTTCTTC. The chain joins TRBV28 to TRBJ2-1; TRBD1 is a possible D gene (6 bases). The ends were cut back, 4 bases at V and 2 bases at J, with 15 bases in the middle. This CDR3 is 16 amino acids long. Germline CDR1 is MDHEN and CDR2 is SYDVKM.

Only one count was recorded for this clone. The V call is TRBV6-5, the J call TRBJ2-3, with TRBD2 identical over 10 bases. The CDR3 length is 15 residues. Germline V CDR1 and CDR2: MNHEY, SVGAGI. V was pared by 6 bases and J by 4 bases, with 7 bases of the junction left unmatched. Written as DNA, the CDR3 is TGTGCCAGCAGCGACAGCGGGAGGGATCCAGATACGCAGTATTTT. This translates into CASSDSGRDPDTQYF.

The chain couples TRBV9 to TRBJ2-7; TRBD2 might be the D (6 bases). Trimming stripped 3 bases from V and 2 bases from J, with 9 bases between. The CDR3 contains 13 residues. Per the germline V gene, CDR1 is SGDLS and CDR2 is YYNGEE. The CDR3 DNA reads TGTGCCAGCAGCGATAGCGGTACCTACGAGCAGTACTTC. This sequence encodes CASSDSGTYEQYF. The whole variable domain, remainder taken from reference TRBV9 and TRBJ2-7, is DSGVTQTPKHLITATGQRVTLRCSPRSGDLSVYWYQQSLDQGLQFLIQYYNGEERAKGNILERFSAQQFPDLHSELNLSSLELGDSALYFCASSDSGTYEQYFGPGTRLTVT.

This chain links TRBV19 with TRBJ2-3; the D gene is possibly TRBD1 (6 bases). Trimming pared 5 bases from V and 0 bases from J, leaving 9 bases between. CDR1 and CDR2 from the germline V gene are LNHDA and SQIVND (reference sequence). The CDR3 totals 14 residues. The CDR3 here is CASSQGQSTDTQYF. The CDR3 DNA sequence: TGTGCCAGTAGTCAAGGACAGAGCACAGATACGCAGTATTTT.

The rearrangement links TRBV5-1 to TRBJ2-7, with 14 bases that match TRBD2. The CDR3 runs 15 residues. With V trimmed by 4 bases and J by 5 bases, 5 bases remained unmatched. CDR1 SGHRS and CDR2 YFSETQ come from the germline V gene. The CDR3 sequence: CASSPRLAGGHEQYF. CDR3 nucleotide sequence: TGCGCCAGCAGCCCCCGACTAGCGGGAGGGCACGAGCAGTACTTC.

This chain connects TRBV9 to TRBJ2-5; 7 bases are a match to TRBD1. Trimming cost V 0 bases and J 5 bases; bases outside gene matches: 7. CDR1 and CDR2 (germline): SGDLS, YYNGEE. The CDR3 has 15 amino acids. The DNA for the CDR3 is TGTGCCAGCAGCGTAGGATCCCGGGACAGCGAGACCCAGTACTTC. This sequence encodes CASSVGSRDSETQYF.

This chain links TRBV10-3 with TRBJ2-1, with TRBD2 matching over 8 bases. The CDR3 sequence is 15 residues long. Germline V gives CDR1 ENHRY, CDR2 SYGVKD. The junction had 6 bases not matched to a gene; V was cut back by 6 bases and J by 2 bases. DNA for the CDR3: TGTGCCATCAGAGCGGGAGTAGCGGCCTACAATGAGCAGTTCTTC. Its protein product is CAIRAGVAAYNEQFF.

The V call is TRBV27, the J call TRBJ2-7; 7 bases fit TRBD2. Germline CDR1 and CDR2: MNHEY and SMNVEV (reference sequence). This CDR3 comprises 15 residues. V lost 5 bases, J lost 2 bases, and 9 bases stayed unmatched. In DNA, the CDR3 is TGTGCCAGCAGTCCCCCCGGACTAGTTACCTACGAGCAGTACTTC. This sequence encodes CASSPPGLVTYEQYF.

The chain joins TRBV14 to TRBJ1-2; D call uncertain. The CDR3 is made up of 11 amino acids. The V and J ends lost 4 bases and 8 bases respectively, with 8 bases between them. Germline-derived CDR1 and CDR2 are SGHDN and FVKESK. In DNA, the CDR3 is TGTGCCAGCAGCCCCCCGGGGGGCTACACCTTC. Protein sequence: CASSPPGGYTF.

About this clone itself: This sample also contains other DNA sequences that code for the same CDR3. The rearrangement uses TRBV28 and TRBJ1-5; TRBD1 agrees at 8 bases. V trimming: 8 bases; J trimming: 0 bases; junction bases outside the gene matches: 6. Germline values: CDR1 MDHEN, CDR2 SYDVKM. The length of the CDR3 is 15 residues. CDR3 in DNA: TGTGCCAGCTTCACAGGGGGGGTTAGCAATCAGCCCCAGCATTTT. Translating it yields CASFTGGVSNQPQHF. The full variable domain, with the rest looked up from reference TRBV28 and TRBJ1-5, is DVKVTQSSRYLVKRTGEKVFLECVQDMDHENMFWYRQDPGLGLRLIYFSYDVKMKEKGDIPEGYSVSREKKERFSLILESASTNQTSMYLCASFTGGVSNQPQHFGDGTRLSIL.

This clone was recorded only once. The conserved phenylalanine or tryptophan is not found at the CDR3 terminus, so this likely reflects a read error. The chain has TRBV9 and TRBJ1-2; 9 bases are a match to TRBD1. V dropped 3 bases and J dropped 7; count of bases not matched to a gene: 19. Germline CDR1 and CDR2: SGDLS and YYNGEE. The CDR3 loop spans 18 amino acids. CDR3 nucleotide sequence: TGTGCCAGCAGCGCCTTAACCGGGACAGGGCCCGTTAGAGGTGGCTACACCGTC. Protein: CASSALTGTGPVRGGYTV.

This chain uses TRBV6-1 with TRBJ1-6, with no clear D. Trimming shortened V by 5 bases and J by 0 bases, and 8 bases separated the two germline ends. Germline CDR1 is MNHNS and CDR2 is SASEGT. The CDR3 consists of 15 residues. CDR3 coding DNA: TGTGCCAGCAGTACGGAGAGCTCCTATAATTCACCCCTCCACTTT. Protein sequence: CASSTESSYNSPLHF.

The V and J genes are TRBV6-1 and TRBJ1-4, with D maybe TRBD1 (5 bases). The CDR3 consists of 15 residues. Trimming removed 3 bases from V and 3 bases from J, with 11 bases in between. Looked up from germline, CDR1 is MNHNS and CDR2 is SASEGT. The CDR3 is CASSDWGGPNEKLFF. The CDR3 DNA is TGTGCCAGCAGTGATTGGGGGGGACCTAATGAAAAACTGTTTTTT.

J is TRBJ2-7 and V is TRBV5-5; possible D gene TRBD1, 7 bases. This CDR3 comprises 17 residues. Germline CDR1 SGHKS, CDR2 YYEKEE (reference sequence). Trimming pared 3 bases from V and 4 bases from J, leaving 23 bases between. DNA of the CDR3: TGTGCCAGCAGCTCCCAAAGAGGAGGGGGCACAAGGTACGAGCAGTACTTC. This sequence encodes CASSSQRGGGTRYEQYF.

CDR3 bases: TGTGCCAGCAGCTCCGTTAGGGGAATAATCTCCTACGAGCAGTACTTC. Protein product: CASSSVRGIISYEQYF. This rearrangement joins TRBV7-9 to TRBJ2-7; D is perhaps TRBD1 (5 bases). Germline V gives CDR1 SEHNR, CDR2 FQNEAQ (reference sequence). Trimming shortened V by 4 bases and J by 0 bases, and 16 bases separated the two germline ends. This CDR3 has 16 amino acids. Combining the CDR3 with reference TRBV7-9 and TRBJ2-7 gives the whole variable domain DTGVSQNPRHKITKRGQNVTFRCDPISEHNRLYWYRQTLGQGPEFLTYFQNEAQLEKSRLLSDRFSAERPKGSFSTLEIQRTEQGDSAMYLCASSSVRGIISYEQYFGPGTRLTVT.